Following are 8 T cell receptor beta chains from one sample sequenced in a study of Graves' ophthalmopathy and Graves' hyperthyroidism. RNA transcripts were the template, and TCR beta CDR3 regions were amplified from them. An opening RT-PCR round employed HTBI primers and preceded a second-round multiplex PCR. TCRdb recomputed calls from the multiplex PCR reads with MiXCR, one row per CDR3 protein. The profile shows 350,000 to 450,000 distinct CDR3 sequences, roughly 18% of them singletons. The specimen was peripheral blood. These receptors all come from a young woman with Graves' ophthalmopathy.

There are many counts of this clonotype. The chain uses TRBV6-2 or TRBV6-3 and TRBJ1-5; the D gene is possibly TRBD1 (5 bases). CDR1 and CDR2 (germline): MNHEY, SVGEGT. The CDR3 runs to 13 residues. Trimming shortened V by 11 bases and J by 4 bases, and 15 bases separated the two germline ends. CDR3 sequence: CALQAGLNQPQHF. CDR3 DNA: TGTGCCCTTCAGGCGGGACTGAATCAGCCCCAGCATTTT.

This chain links TRBV6-2 or TRBV6-3 with TRBJ2-7; TRBD1 might be the D (5 bases). The germline gives CDR1 MNHEY, CDR2 SVGEGT. With 2 bases removed from V and 2 bases from J, the gap between germline ends came to 10 bases. The CDR3 totals 14 residues. The chain's CDR3 is CASSYNQGAYEQYF. CDR3 in DNA: TGTGCCAGCAGTTACAACCAGGGCGCCTACGAGCAGTACTTC.

The CDR3 DNA follows: TGCGCCAGCAGCACGGGACAGGGTACCGACGAGCAGTACTTC. Its protein product is CASSTGQGTDEQYF. This chain uses TRBV5-1 with TRBJ2-7, with 9 bases lining up with TRBD1. CDR3 length: 14 amino acids. Trimming removed 4 bases from V and 5 bases from J; junction bases left unmatched: 7. Germline assignment: CDR1 SGHRS and CDR2 YFSETQ.

The chain couples TRBV12-3 or TRBV12-4 to TRBJ1-1, with a weak D call TRBD1 (6 bases). The CDR3 has 15 residues. Trimming took 2 bases from V and 4 from J, leaving 14 bases between them. The CDR3 bases are TGTGCCAGCAGTTTATTGGGGGGGCAGGTCACTGAAGCTTTCTTT. This translates into CASSLLGGQVTEAFF.

CDR3 sequence: CASSLTNDSPLHF. CDR3 DNA: TGCGCCAGCAGCTTAACTAACGATTCACCCCTCCACTTT. The V call is TRBV5-1, the J call TRBJ1-6, with D uncertain. The CDR3 totals 13 residues. CDR1 and CDR2 from the germline V gene are SGHRS and YFSETQ. With 2 bases removed from V and 8 bases from J, the gap between germline ends came to 8 bases.

This clonotype has ten or more counts. DNA for the CDR3: TGTGCCAGCAGTTACCTGGGGGGTGACAATGAGCAGTTCTTC. Translation gives CASSYLGGDNEQFF. The chain employs TRBV6-5 and TRBJ2-1; D is possibly TRBD2 (6 bases). The CDR3 runs 14 residues. V was shortened by 2 bases and J by 5 bases, with 10 bases between the two germline ends. The V gene's germline CDR1 is MNHEY and CDR2 SVGAGI.

Ten or more counts support this clonotype. The chain links TRBV30 to TRBJ2-7; either TRBD1 or TRBD2 may supply D (5 bases each). CDR3 length: 16 residues. With 3 bases removed from V and 4 bases from J, the gap between germline ends came to 22 bases. CDR1 and CDR2 (germline): GTSNPN, SVGIG (reference sequence). The CDR3 nucleotides read TGTGCCTGGAGAGAGCGGAGATCCGGGACGAGATACGAGCAGTACTTC. This encodes CAWRERRSGTRYEQYF.

This clonotype was seen repeatedly, ten times or more. V gene TRBV12-3 or TRBV12-4 combines with J gene TRBJ2-7, with D maybe TRBD1 (6 bases). Deletions cut 5 bases from V and 5 bases from J, with 13 bases between. This CDR3 is built from 13 residues. This CDR3 is CASSLRTVHEQYF. The DNA of the CDR3 is TGTGCCAGCAGTCTCCGGACAGTACACGAGCAGTACTTC.